Each of the 21 T cell receptor beta chains below was sequenced from the same sample in a study of identical twins. TCRdb reprocessed the 5' RACE reads with MiXCR, giving one entry per CDR3 protein. The profile shows 410,000 or so distinct CDR3 sequences, 15% to 20% of them singletons. Sequencing was done on a sample of naive T cells sorted from blood. These receptors were obtained from a man aged 50 or older in good health.

In this sample, this clonotype turned up a few times. This chain connects TRBV21-1 to TRBJ1-1; TRBD1 is the table's D call and was not checked against the DNA. TRBV21-1 is a listed pseudogene. This CDR3 spans 16 amino acids. The CDR3 region is CASSKGGTDNDTEAFF. As DNA, the CDR3 is TGTGCCAGCAGCAAGGGGGGGACGGACAATGACACTGAAGCTTTCTTT.

This clonotype occurred a few times. J is TRBJ2-1 and V is TRBV11-2; 10 nucleotides align to TRBD2. The germline V gene has CDR1 SGHAT and CDR2 FQNNGV. V lost 3 bases and J lost 4; bases outside the gene matches: 15. The CDR3 totals 19 residues. CDR3 bases: TGTGCCAGCAGCTTTCAAGCGGGAGTAGCGGGGGGCCGTTACAATGAGCAGTTCTTC. Protein sequence: CASSFQAGVAGGRYNEQFF. The full variable domain, its missing parts supplied by reference TRBV11-2 and TRBJ2-1, is EAGVAQSPRYKIIEKRQSVAFWCNPISGHATLYWYQQILGQGPKLLIQFQNNGVVDDSQLPKDRFSAERLKGVDSTLKIQPAKLEDSAVYLCASSFQAGVAGGRYNEQFFGPGTRLTVL.

V is TRBV20-1 and J is TRBJ2-7; D unclear. There are 16 residues in the CDR3. V was pared by 0 bases and J by 3 bases, with 18 bases between. CDR1 and CDR2 (germline): DFQATT, SNEGSKA (reference sequence). The CDR3 region is CSARDLRLDGHYEQYF. CDR3 DNA: TGCAGTGCTAGAGATCTTCGCTTGGACGGGCACTACGAGCAGTACTTC.

This clonotype showed up many times. This sequence joins TRBV28 and TRBJ2-7; D is perhaps TRBD1 or TRBD2 (6 bases each). Trimming cost V 6 bases and J 7 bases, with 16 bases left between them. Germline CDR1 MDHEN, CDR2 SYDVKM. The CDR3 is 13 residues long. The CDR3 reads CASRGFQGTEQYF. In DNA, the CDR3 is TGTGCCAGCAGGGGGTTTCAGGGGACTGAGCAGTACTTC.

This clonotype was seen a handful of times. This chain links TRBV5-6 with TRBJ2-3; TRBD2 aligns across 10 bases. CDR1 and CDR2 (germline): SGHDT, YYEEEE. The length of the CDR3 is 17 residues. The J segment lost 5 bases and the V segment lost 4 bases, leaving 13 bases of the junction unmatched. CDR3 sequence (DNA): TGTGCCAGCAGCCCTGTGGGAAGCGGGAGGGCCAAAGATACGCAGTATTTT. Amino acid sequence: CASSPVGSGRAKDTQYF.

This clonotype came up a few times. The chain combines TRBV12-3 or TRBV12-4 with TRBJ1-3; TRBD1 agrees at 9 bases. The junction had 0 bases not matched to a gene; V was cut back by 4 bases and J by 2 bases. This CDR3 comprises 14 residues. CDR3 in DNA: TGTGCCAGCAGTTGGACAGGGGCTGGAAACACCATATATTTT. Translated, it gives CASSWTGAGNTIYF.

This clonotype was seen only a few times. V gene TRBV11-2 combines with J gene TRBJ1-2; D unresolved. The CDR3 contains 15 residues. Germline V lookup: CDR1 SGHAT, CDR2 FQNNGV. V was trimmed by 1 base and J by 1 base, leaving 10 bases between them. CDR3 DNA: TGTGCCAGCAGCTTAGGCGGGAGCAGTAACTATGGCTACACCTTC. Translation gives CASSLGGSSNYGYTF.

This clonotype has at least ten counts. V and J are TRBV20-1 and TRBJ1-5, with 7 bases aligning to TRBD1. V lost 5 bases, J lost 0 bases, and 7 bases stayed unmatched. CDR1 and CDR2 (germline): DFQATT, SNEGSKA (reference sequence). The CDR3 is made up of 15 amino acids. CDR3: CSARDSGYSNQPQHF. The DNA of the CDR3 is TGCAGTGCTCGGGACAGCGGTTATAGCAATCAGCCCCAGCATTTT.

There are many counts of this clonotype. The V gene is TRBV7-9, the J gene TRBJ2-2; D might be TRBD1 (6 bases). CDR1 SEHNR and CDR2 FQNEAQ come from the germline V gene (reference sequence). CDR3 length: 15 residues. The V end was cut by 3 bases, the J end by 0 bases, with 8 bases between. CDR3 bases: TGTGCCAGCAGCTTTAGGACAGCGAACACCGGGGAGCTGTTTTTT. It specifies CASSFRTANTGELFF.

This clonotype was counted only a few times. The V gene is TRBV6-1, the J gene TRBJ2-1; maybe TRBD1 (6 bases). The CDR3 consists of 13 residues. V dropped 6 bases and J dropped 8 bases, with 14 bases sitting between them. The V gene's germline CDR1 is MNHNS and CDR2 SASEGT. Here the CDR3 reads CASSQIQGHEQFF. The DNA of the CDR3 is TGTGCCAGCAGCCAGATTCAGGGGCATGAGCAGTTCTTC.

The gene calls are TRBV5-1 and TRBJ2-5; D is ambiguous. Germline V gene lookup returns CDR1 SGHRS and CDR2 YFSETQ. CDR3 length: 13 residues. Trimming removed 4 bases at V and 4 bases at J, with 11 bases between. The CDR3 region is CASSARARETQYF. Here the CDR3 DNA reads TGCGCCAGCAGCGCTCGGGCCCGAGAGACCCAGTACTTC.

J is TRBJ2-7 and V is TRBV13; 12 bases fit TRBD2. CDR3 length: 18 amino acids. Looked up from germline, CDR1 is PRHDT and CDR2 is FYEKMQ (reference sequence). The ends lost 5 bases at V and 7 bases at J; junction bases unmatched: 18. CDR3 nucleotides: TGTGCCAGCAGCCCGAAGACTAGCGGGAGTTGGCCCCCCCGGGAGCAGTACTTC. As protein: CASSPKTSGSWPPREQYF.

This clonotype was seen more than once but under ten times. The chain carries TRBV29-1 and TRBJ2-1; D call uncertain. The CDR3 extends over 12 amino acids. V lost 3 bases and J 6 bases, leaving 9 bases between the germline ends. Germline lookup yields CDR1 SQVTM and CDR2 ANQGSEA. The CDR3 is CSVDFTPNEQFF. The CDR3 DNA is TGCAGCGTTGATTTTACCCCCAATGAGCAGTTCTTC.

The V call is TRBV2, the J call TRBJ1-1; D may be TRBD1 (6 bases). The V end lost 7 bases, the J end lost 0 bases, and 9 bases lay between the germline ends. Germline CDR1 and CDR2: SNHLY and FYNNEI. This CDR3 is built from 13 residues. The CDR3 protein is CASTRTVNTEAFF. The CDR3 DNA sequence: TGTGCCAGCACAAGGACAGTGAACACTGAAGCTTTCTTT.

This chain connects TRBV19 to TRBJ1-1, with D possibly being TRBD1 (6 bases). Germline CDR1 LNHDA, CDR2 SQIVND (reference sequence). Trimming removed 3 bases at V and 0 bases at J, with 11 bases between. This CDR3 is 15 amino acids long. The CDR3 nucleotides read TGTGCCAGTAGTATGGCAGGGGCTCTGAACACTGAAGCTTTCTTT. Translated: CASSMAGALNTEAFF.

The table lists this clonotype with many counts. The chain combines TRBV5-1 with TRBJ1-4; D is ambiguous. CDR1 and CDR2 from the germline V gene are SGHRS and YFSETQ. Trimming left V 4 bases short and J 7 bases short, with 8 bases between. The CDR3 is 12 residues long. The CDR3 loop is CASSLPSEKLFF. CDR3 DNA sequence: TGCGCCAGCAGCCTGCCCAGTGAAAAACTGTTTTTT.

V is TRBV7-9 and J is TRBJ2-2; D might be TRBD1 or TRBD2, each matching 6 bases. Germline CDR1 is SEHNR and CDR2 is FQNEAQ (reference sequence). Trimming removed 2 bases at V and 5 bases at J, with 18 bases between. This CDR3 comprises 17 residues. CDR3 bases: TGTGCCAGCAGCTTAAGCTCGGGGGCCCCGACTACCGGGGAGCTGTTTTTT. It translates to CASSLSSGAPTTGELFF.

This clonotype turned up a few times. This chain connects TRBV24-1 to TRBJ1-1; 8 positions match TRBD1. V shed 5 bases and J 10 bases; nucleotides not matched to a gene: 5. Germline CDR1 is KGHDR and CDR2 is SFDVKD. The CDR3 consists of 12 residues. The CDR3 DNA reads TGTGCCACCAGTGGAGGACAGGGTTCAGCTTTCTTT. Translating gives CATSGGQGSAFF.

This clonotype was counted only a few times. The V call is TRBV7-6, the J call TRBJ2-1; TRBD2 aligns across 7 bases. Losses at the gene ends were 5 bases for V and 7 bases for J; bases not matched to a gene: 14. There are 16 residues in the CDR3. Germline CDR1 reads SGHVS; CDR2 reads FNYEAQ. The CDR3 is CASSPMVAGVRNEQFF. CDR3 nucleotides: TGTGCCAGCAGCCCCATGGTGGCGGGAGTGCGTAATGAGCAGTTCTTC.

This clonotype was recorded a few times. The chain uses TRBV20-1 and TRBJ2-3; possibly TRBD2 for D (6 bases). The length of the CDR3 is 12 residues. Germline lookup yields CDR1 DFQATT and CDR2 SNEGSKA (reference sequence). Here the CDR3 DNA reads TGCAGCCCACGGACTAAGGCAGATACGCAGTATTTT. This gives the protein CSPRTKADTQYF.

The sample holds a few counts of this clonotype. The chain couples TRBV4-1 to TRBJ1-2; 9 nucleotides match TRBD1. The CDR3 has 14 residues. V was pared by 2 bases and J by 8 bases, with 6 bases of the junction left unmatched. CDR1 MGHRA and CDR2 YSYEKL come from the germline V gene. CDR3 sequence: CASSQQDRGMGYTF. The CDR3 region has the DNA TGCGCCAGCAGCCAACAAGACAGGGGGATGGGCTACACCTTC.